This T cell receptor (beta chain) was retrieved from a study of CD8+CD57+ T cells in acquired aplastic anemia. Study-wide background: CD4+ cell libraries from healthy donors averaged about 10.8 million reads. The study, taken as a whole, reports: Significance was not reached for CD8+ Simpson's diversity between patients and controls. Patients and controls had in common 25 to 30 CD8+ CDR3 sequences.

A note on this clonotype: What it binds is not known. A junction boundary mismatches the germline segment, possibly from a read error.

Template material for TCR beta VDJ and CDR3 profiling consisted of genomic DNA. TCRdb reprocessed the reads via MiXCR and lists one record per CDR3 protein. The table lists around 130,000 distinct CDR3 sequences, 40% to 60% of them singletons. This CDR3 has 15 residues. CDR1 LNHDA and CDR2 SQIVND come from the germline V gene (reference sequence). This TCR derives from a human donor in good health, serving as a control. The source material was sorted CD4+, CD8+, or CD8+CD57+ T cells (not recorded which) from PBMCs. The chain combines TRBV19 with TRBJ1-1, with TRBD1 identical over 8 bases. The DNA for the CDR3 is TGTGCCAGTAGTGGCCGGGACAGGATGAACGCTGAAGCTTTCTTT. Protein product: CASSGRDRMNAEAFF.